This TCR beta chain was recorded in a study of blood T cell repertoires in COVID-19 (dated by TCRdb to between 2020 and 2021). The study in broad terms: Collaborator samples came from the United States, Italy and Spain and covered acute and convalescent phases of COVID-19. The material from the prospective study consisted of cDNA or gDNA derived from T cells, B-cell-depleted T cells, or PBMCs. Deeply sampled blood TCRbeta repertoires from subjects exposed to, actively infected with, or recovered from COVID-19 were included in the dataset. The repertoires were released in a freely available public database meant as a resource for research on the immune response to SARS-CoV-2. Samples came from the ongoing ImmuneRACE study (first 160 participants) plus 1,254 subjects from 6 global collaborators. Nearly every sample came with metadata listing a de-identified subject ID, COVID-19 status, age in years and sex. HLA class I and class II types, where available, came from metadata supplied by the sample provider rather than from assay-based typing.

The CDR3 covers 14 residues, taking in both the cysteine and the phenylalanine. The DNA shown is the 42-base CDR3, in frame from base 1. CDR1 LGHDT and CDR2 YNNKEL are derived from the germline V gene (reference sequence). V is pared back by 6 bases and J by 3 bases, with 14 bases lying between the germline termini. Collaborating institutions collected whole blood in K2EDTA tubes following their own protocols. For TCRbeta analysis, collaborators shipped samples in one of three forms: frozen whole blood, isolated PBMCs, or DNA extracted from either of those sample types. This clone was recorded a few times. Its specific antigen is unknown. No base quality information exists; no much larger clone differs at one position. TCRbeta CDR3 regions were amplified from genomic DNA using the immunoSEQ Assay, a bias-controlled multiplex PCR. The paper's processing steps were these. Within the assay, amplification of reference gene primers was used to estimate how many nucleated cells each sample contained. Sequence reads were collapsed and filtered to measure the absolute abundance of every unique TCRbeta CDR3 rearrangement. For each sample, productive Simpson clonality was calculated as the square root of Simpson's diversity index across productive rearrangements. This is the immuneACCESS table as TCRdb keeps it, with only in-frame sequences that have V and J called. A part of the clones is gone; compared with another copy, unresolved V genes explain less than half, and the rest is unexplained. V and J calls and clone size come straight from that table; D and trimming were deduced from the DNA. In this sample the table shows 68,000 or so clones, 88% of which occur a single time. The ten top clones hold around 6.4% of the sample.

Findings and caveats that apply to the study as a whole: How much clinical and demographic metadata was included differed by source and by participant, and the metadata was provided uncurated.

Sequencing was carried out using peripheral blood. The chain joins TRBV3-1 (or the pseudogene TRBV3-2) to TRBJ1-1; D gene: possibly TRBD1, on 6 matching bases. The clonotype comes from a woman between 65 and 79 years old with acute or convalescent COVID-19. The DNA sequence follows: TGTGCCAGCAGAAATAGACAGGAGGACACTGAAGCTTTCTTT. This yields the protein CASRNRQEDTEAFF.